The 28 T cell receptor beta chains below were found in one sample sequenced in a study of T cell responses to AZD1222 COVID-19 vaccine. This table comes from immunoSEQ multiplex PCR, and its TCRdb copy is limited to in-frame clones, with some not included. The sample yields fewer than 75,000 clones, under 95% seen once. Sample: peripheral blood, taken 28 days after the second dose of the MenACWY control vaccine. All receptors come from an adult who received the MenACWY meningococcal vaccine as a control.

V gene TRBV12-3 or TRBV12-4 combines with J gene TRBJ1-5; D is perhaps TRBD1 (6 bases). The length of the CDR3 is 13 residues. V lost 3 bases, J lost 5 bases, and 8 bases lay in between. The CDR3 DNA is TGTGCCAGCAGTTTTTCAGGGGATCAGCCCCAGCATTTT. Protein: CASSFSGDQPQHF.

The V call is TRBV7-8, the J call TRBJ1-2; 8 bases agree with TRBD1. Germline trimming cut 8 bases from V and 5 bases from J; bases unmatched to any gene: 7. This CDR3 is 13 amino acids long. The germline V gene encodes CDR1 SGHVS and CDR2 FQNEAQ. CDR3 DNA: TGTGCCAGCGCGGGACAGGCATTGTATGGCTACACCTTC. Translating gives CASAGQALYGYTF. Looking up the rest from reference TRBV7-8 and TRBJ1-2 gives the full variable domain: GAGVSQSPRYKVAKRGQDVALRCDPISGHVSLFWYQQALGQGPEFLTYFQNEAQLDKSGLPSDRFFAERPEGSVSTLKIQRTQQEDSAVYLCASAGQALYGYTFGSGTRLTVV.

This CDR3 reads CASTLGARETQYF. The CDR3 DNA reads as TGTGCCAGCACCCTCGGGGCTAGAGAGACCCAGTACTTC. The rearrangement links TRBV5-6 to TRBJ2-5, with D perhaps matching TRBD1 or TRBD2 (5 bases each). Germline V gene data show CDR1 as SGHDT and CDR2 as YYEEEE. The length of the CDR3 is 13 residues. V was trimmed by 6 bases and J by 4 bases, leaving 13 bases between them.

J is TRBJ1-1 and V is TRBV7-9; D remains ambiguous. CDR3 size: 12 residues. The V and J ends lost 5 bases and 10 bases respectively, with 14 bases between them. Germline V gene sequence: CDR1 SEHNR, CDR2 FQNEAQ (reference sequence). The CDR3 DNA sequence: TGTGCCAGCAGCACAGAGCTTCCCGGAGCTTTCTTT. It encodes CASSTELPGAFF.

The chain combines TRBV7-8 with TRBJ1-6; 8 bases agree with TRBD1. CDR1 and CDR2 from the germline V gene are SGHVS and FQNEAQ. The V and J ends lost 5 bases and 0 bases, in that order; junction bases with no gene match: 3. The CDR3 has 16 residues. The CDR3 DNA sequence: TGTGCCAGCAGCAGACAGGGGAGCTCCTATAATTCACCCCTCCACTTT. The encoded protein is CASSRQGSSYNSPLHF.

V and J are TRBV19 and TRBJ2-5; 7 bases are shared with TRBD2. This CDR3 is built from 14 residues. Germline loops: CDR1 LNHDA, CDR2 SQIVND (reference sequence). V lost 6 bases, J lost 4 bases, and 8 bases stayed unmatched. The CDR3 loop reads CASSRRTRGETQYF. CDR3 bases: TGTGCCAGTAGCAGAAGGACTAGGGGAGAGACCCAGTACTTC.

J is TRBJ2-1 and V is TRBV5-1, with D possibly being TRBD1 (5 bases). Deletions cut 2 bases from V and 7 bases from J, with 10 bases between. The CDR3 loop spans 13 amino acids. Germline V gene lookup returns CDR1 SGHRS and CDR2 YFSETQ. CDR3 region: CASSLAQGNEQFF. The CDR3 DNA sequence: TGCGCCAGCAGCTTAGCCCAGGGTAATGAGCAGTTCTTC.

In its sample, this clone was seen once. The gene calls are TRBV4-1 and TRBJ1-6; the match to TRBD1 covers 7 bases. Trimming took 1 base from V and 6 from J; bases not matched to a gene: 6. Germline V gene sequence: CDR1 MGHRA, CDR2 YSYEKL. The CDR3 is 16 amino acids. CDR3 sequence: CASSQAGTVPNSPLHF. CDR3 DNA: TGCGCCAGCAGCCAAGCCGGGACAGTGCCTAATTCACCCCTCCACTTT.

This chain connects TRBV20-1 to TRBJ2-3; 9 nucleotides agree with TRBD2. Germline CDR1 is DFQATT and CDR2 is SNEGSKA (reference sequence). The CDR3 is made up of 11 amino acids. The J segment lost 7 bases and the V segment lost 8 bases, leaving 4 bases of the junction unmatched. CDR3 in DNA: TGCAGTAGAGCGGGAGGCAATACGCAGTATTTT. Protein product: CSRAGGNTQYF.

Only one count was recorded for this clone. The chain uses TRBV20-1 and TRBJ2-7, with D unresolved. The ends were cut back, 1 base at V and 7 bases at J, with 8 bases in the middle. The length of the CDR3 is 11 residues. Germline V gene lookup returns CDR1 DFQATT and CDR2 SNEGSKA (reference sequence). CDR3 region: CSARVSEEQYF. The CDR3 bases are TGCAGTGCTAGAGTAAGCGAGGAGCAGTACTTC.

The chain recombines TRBV10-3 with TRBJ2-7, with 7 bases matching TRBD2. With V trimmed by 6 bases and J by 6 bases, 8 bases remained unmatched. CDR1 ENHRY and CDR2 SYGVKD come from the germline V gene. This CDR3 comprises 13 residues. CDR3 sequence: CAIRVGEGGEQYF. The CDR3 DNA reads as TGTGCCATCAGGGTCGGGGAGGGCGGCGAGCAGTACTTC.

This chain connects TRBV28 to TRBJ2-4, with 8 nucleotides matching TRBD1. The CDR3 runs 17 residues. Germline-derived CDR1 and CDR2 are MDHEN and SYDVKM. The V gene end was trimmed by 7 bases and the J gene end by 1 base; junction bases not matched to a gene: 12. The CDR3 sequence is CASKAGTGIPAKNIQYF. CDR3 DNA: TGTGCCAGCAAAGCCGGGACAGGAATCCCTGCCAAAAACATTCAGTACTTC.

This sequence joins TRBV7-3 and TRBJ2-3; a possible D gene is TRBD2 (5 bases). There are 13 residues in the CDR3. Germline CDR1 is SGHTA and CDR2 is FQGTGA. Deletions cut 8 bases from V and 0 bases from J, with 9 bases between. The CDR3 here is CASGPGSTDTQYF. The CDR3 DNA reads as TGTGCCAGCGGGCCGGGGAGCACAGATACGCAGTATTTT.

This clone appeared once. This chain connects TRBV5-4 to TRBJ2-1; D perhaps matches TRBD2 (6 bases). The germline V gene has CDR1 SGHNT and CDR2 YYREEE (reference sequence). The germline V and J ends were trimmed by 4 bases and 7 bases, with 24 bases remaining between them. The CDR3 is 17 residues long. Here the CDR3 reads CASSPRNGLALENEQFF. The CDR3, as DNA: TGTGCCAGCAGCCCAAGAAATGGGCTAGCGCTCGAAAATGAGCAGTTCTTC.

This clone was detected once. V and J are TRBV28 and TRBJ1-5, with D maybe TRBD1 (6 bases). There are 16 residues in the CDR3. The ends were cut back, 4 bases at V and 4 bases at J, with 17 bases in the middle. Germline V gives CDR1 MDHEN, CDR2 SYDVKM. CDR3 nucleotide sequence: TGTGCCAGCAGTTCCGGGGGGGCAGGATATAATCAGCCCCAGCATTTT. This sequence encodes CASSSGGAGYNQPQHF.

The sample holds a few counts of this clone. This chain connects TRBV3-1 (or the pseudogene TRBV3-2) to TRBJ1-3, with a possible D match to TRBD1 (5 bases). Trimming left V 1 base short and J 0 bases short, with 13 bases between. Germline CDR1 reads LGHDT; CDR2 reads YNNKEL (reference sequence). This CDR3 comprises 17 residues. CDR3 protein: CASSQGADSSSGNTIYF. The CDR3 bases are TGTGCCAGCAGCCAAGGGGCCGACAGCAGCTCTGGAAACACCATATATTTT.

The gene calls are TRBV27 and TRBJ2-2; D call uncertain. CDR1 MNHEY and CDR2 SMNVEV come from the germline V gene (reference sequence). Deletions cut 1 base from V and 4 bases from J, with 4 bases between. CDR3 length equals 13 residues. CDR3: CASSLWGTGELFF. The CDR3 DNA is TGTGCCAGCAGTTTATGGGGCACCGGGGAGCTGTTTTTT.

V usage is TRBV21-1 and J usage is TRBJ2-7; the table's D gene call, TRBD1, was not cross checked with the DNA. TRBV21-1 is classified as a pseudogene. This CDR3 is built from 16 residues. CDR3 bases: TGTGCCAGCAGCAAAGTTCCAGAAAGGGGATCCTACGAGCAGTACTTC. Its translation is CASSKVPERGSYEQYF.

V usage is TRBV12-3 or TRBV12-4 and J usage is TRBJ2-1; no clear D gene. V lost 6 bases, J lost 8 bases, and 11 bases lay in between. The CDR3 is 12 residues long. CDR3 DNA: TGTGCCAGCAGCCGGAGCCGGCATGAGCAGTTCTTC. It encodes CASSRSRHEQFF.

This chain connects TRBV6-2 or TRBV6-3 to TRBJ2-2; 8 positions agree with TRBD2. The ends lost 4 bases at V and 4 bases at J; junction bases unmatched: 11. This CDR3 has 17 amino acids. The germline CDR1 and CDR2 sequences are MNHEY and SVGEGT. This CDR3 reads CASSSKARSGGTGELFF. For the CDR3, the DNA is TGTGCCAGCAGTTCGAAAGCAAGAAGCGGGGGCACCGGGGAGCTGTTTTTT.

The chain combines TRBV15 with TRBJ1-4, with D perhaps TRBD1 (5 bases). The CDR3 consists of 17 residues. V lost 3 bases and J lost 3, with 17 bases in between. Germline CDR1 and CDR2: LNHNV and YYDKDF (reference sequence). CDR3 region: CATSSQGTTRANEKLFF. The CDR3 DNA reads as TGTGCCACCAGCAGCCAGGGAACCACCAGGGCTAATGAAAAACTGTTTTTT.

This rearrangement joins TRBV18 to TRBJ2-3; a weak D match, TRBD2 (6 bases). The CDR3 loop spans 19 amino acids. V lost 6 bases, J lost 0 bases, and 25 bases lay in between. Germline CDR1 KGHSH, CDR2 LQKENI. The CDR3: CASSPSKPLARTSTDTQYF. CDR3 coding DNA: TGTGCCAGCTCCCCCAGCAAGCCTCTAGCGAGAACTAGCACAGATACGCAGTATTTT.

The chain is built from TRBV15 and TRBJ2-3; D is unresolved. The CDR3 is 12 residues long. V was clipped by 6 bases and J by 4 bases, with 8 bases between them. Per germline, CDR1 LNHNV and CDR2 YYDKDF (reference sequence). CDR3 DNA: TGTGCCACCAGTTCCGGGCCAGATACGCAGTATTTT. It codes for CATSSGPDTQYF.

This clone showed up just once. The rearrangement joins TRBV12-3 or TRBV12-4 to TRBJ2-3, with D uncertain. The germline V and J ends were trimmed by 3 bases and 5 bases, with 6 bases remaining between them. The CDR3 sequence is 12 residues long. The CDR3 DNA follows: TGTGCCAGCAGTTTCCTGGGAGATACGCAGTATTTT. This translates into CASSFLGDTQYF.

The chain carries TRBV27 and TRBJ2-3; D might be TRBD1 (5 bases). There are 14 residues in the CDR3. In germline, CDR1 is MNHEY, CDR2 SMNVEV (reference sequence). The V and J ends lost 1 base and 6 bases respectively, with 11 bases between them. The CDR3 DNA sequence: TGTGCCAGCAGTTTATGGCAGGGCGCCGATACGCAGTATTTT. Translating gives CASSLWQGADTQYF.

The chain joins TRBV19 to TRBJ2-6; D is unresolved. The CDR3 is 13 residues long. Per germline, CDR1 LNHDA and CDR2 SQIVND (reference sequence). Trimming pared 8 bases from V and 0 bases from J, leaving 5 bases between. CDR3 residues: CASSASGANVLTF. In DNA, the CDR3 is TGTGCCAGTTCTGCCTCTGGGGCCAACGTCCTGACTTTC.

This rearrangement joins TRBV11-2 to TRBJ2-4; perhaps TRBD2 as D (5 bases). Germline V CDR1 and CDR2: SGHAT, FQNNGV. The CDR3 has 14 residues. Trimming cost V 6 bases and J 5 bases, with 14 bases left between them. CDR3 nucleotide sequence: TGTGCCAGCAGAAAGGAGGCAGGCCAAAACATTCAGTACTTC. Translation gives CASRKEAGQNIQYF.

The chain employs TRBV5-4 and TRBJ2-3; no clear D gene. The CDR3 is made up of 16 amino acids. Trimming removed 6 bases at V and 4 bases at J, with 21 bases between. In germline, CDR1 is SGHNT, CDR2 YYREEE (reference sequence). The CDR3 DNA reads TGTGCCAGCAACGTCGGTGGGTCCCGGACGGCAGATACGCAGTATTTT. Amino acids: CASNVGGSRTADTQYF.